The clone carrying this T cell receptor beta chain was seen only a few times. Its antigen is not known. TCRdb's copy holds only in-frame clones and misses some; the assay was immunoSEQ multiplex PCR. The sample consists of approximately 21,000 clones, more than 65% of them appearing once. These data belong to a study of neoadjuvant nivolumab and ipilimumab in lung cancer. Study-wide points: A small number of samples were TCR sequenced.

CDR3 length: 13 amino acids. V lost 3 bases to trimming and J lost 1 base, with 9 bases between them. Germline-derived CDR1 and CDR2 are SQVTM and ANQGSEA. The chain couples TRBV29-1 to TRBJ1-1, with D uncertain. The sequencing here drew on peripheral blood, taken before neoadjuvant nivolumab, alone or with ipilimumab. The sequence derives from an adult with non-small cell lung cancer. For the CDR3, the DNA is TGCAGCGTTGAGGGGATGGCGAACACTGAAGCTTTCTTT. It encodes CSVEGMANTEAFF.